This T cell receptor (beta chain) is from a study of CD8+ T cells in alopecia areata. Study details: Patients took tofacitinib for 6 to 18 months, followed by 6 drug-free months.

Once RNA had been extracted, it was reverse transcribed into cDNA to act as the sequencing template. Data came from immunoSEQ multiplex PCR; TCRdb stores just in-frame clones and leaves some out. The sample contains over 200,000 clones, around 62% of which appear only once. The CDR3 length is 14 residues. V was clipped by 1 base and J by 7 bases; unmatched bases: 9. Germline V gene lookup returns CDR1 GTSNPN and CDR2 SVGIG (reference sequence). Sorting from PBMCs produced CD4+ and CD8+ T cells. The TCR comes from a human donor with alopecia areata. The sample here was CD4+ T cells sorted from blood, taken at week 0. The V call is TRBV30, the J call TRBJ2-5, with 7 bases fitting TRBD2. The CDR3 DNA follows: TGTGCCTGGAGTGGGGGAGGGCAGGTGGGGACCCAGTACTTC. As protein: CAWSGGGQVGTQYF. The entire variable domain, with the rest obtained from reference TRBV30 and TRBJ2-5, is as follows: SQTIHQWPATLVQPVGSPLSLECTVEGTSNPNLYWYRQAAGRGLQLLFYSVGIGQISSEVPQNLSASRPQDRQFILSSKKLLLSDSGFYLCAWSGGGQVGTQYFGPGTRLLVL.